The 15 T cell receptor beta chains below come from one sample, sequenced in a study of blood T cell repertoires in COVID-19. Profiling relied on immunoSEQ multiplex PCR, and the TCRdb table lists in-frame clones only, not all of them. The data contain 150,000 to 200,000 clones, 75% to 80% of them singletons. Sample: peripheral blood. Receptors were obtained from a woman aged 70 to 79 with acute or convalescent COVID-19.

This chain links TRBV7-3 with TRBJ2-1; D is possibly TRBD2 (6 bases). The V gene's germline CDR1 is SGHTA and CDR2 FQGTGA. The CDR3 extends over 14 amino acids. The V gene lost 0 bases and the J gene lost 10 bases, with 13 bases spanning the gap. CDR3 in DNA: TGTGCCAGCAGCTTAACGCGGGACCATCGGGAGCAGTTCTTC. It is translated as CASSLTRDHREQFF.

The V gene is TRBV6-6, the J gene TRBJ1-5, with unresolved D. Germline loops: CDR1 MNHNY, CDR2 SVGAGI (reference sequence). V shed 5 bases and J shed 7 bases, with 15 bases lying between them. The CDR3 sequence is 14 residues long. Here the CDR3 reads CASSPVGEGQPQHF. The CDR3 DNA reads as TGTGCCAGCAGTCCCGTTGGGGAGGGACAGCCCCAGCATTTT.

V gene TRBV24-1 combines with J gene TRBJ1-5; D is unclear. Deletions cut 4 bases from V and 4 bases from J, with 13 bases between. CDR3 size: 15 residues. Germline CDR1 and CDR2: KGHDR and SFDVKD. CDR3 in amino acids: CATSDPQTGNQPQHF. In DNA form, the CDR3 reads TGTGCCACCAGTGACCCCCAGACGGGGAATCAGCCCCAGCATTTT.

This sequence joins TRBV19 and TRBJ1-5; TRBD1 aligns across 9 bases. This CDR3 has 16 residues. The J segment lost 2 bases and the V segment lost 8 bases, leaving 10 bases of the junction unmatched. Looked up from germline, CDR1 is LNHDA and CDR2 is SQIVND (reference sequence). CDR3 nucleotide sequence: TGTGCCAGTGATGACACAGGGGGCCTCGGCAATCAGCCCCAGCATTTT. Amino acid sequence: CASDDTGGLGNQPQHF.

A few counts support this clone. The chain has TRBV18 and TRBJ1-6; 9 bases are shared with TRBD1. This CDR3 has 16 residues. J gave up 7 bases and V 3 bases, and 7 bases lay outside the gene matches. Germline CDR1 KGHSH, CDR2 LQKENI. The CDR3 sequence: CASSPDRGVWNSPLHF. The CDR3 nucleotides are TGTGCCAGCTCACCGGACAGGGGCGTTTGGAATTCACCCCTCCACTTT.

The chain joins TRBV24-1 to TRBJ2-5, with D perhaps TRBD2 (9 bases). The CDR3 spans 19 residues. CDR1 is KGHDR and CDR2 is SFDVKD in the germline V gene. The V and J ends lost 4 bases and 4 bases respectively, with 27 bases between them. The CDR3 nucleotides read TGTGCCACCAGTGAGGGATTGATTAGCGGGAGAGACAGGGGAGAGACCCAGTACTTC. This codes for CATSEGLISGRDRGETQYF.

The chain carries TRBV6-6 and TRBJ2-3, with D possibly matching TRBD1 (6 bases). The V gene's germline CDR1 is MNHNY and CDR2 SVGAGI (reference sequence). Trimming pared 4 bases from V and 1 base from J, leaving 15 bases between. This CDR3 is 16 amino acids long. CDR3: CASSSGQYGGTDTQYF. The CDR3 coding sequence is TGTGCCAGCAGTTCAGGACAGTATGGGGGCACAGATACGCAGTATTTT.

The chain couples TRBV5-6 to TRBJ2-5, with 8 positions matching TRBD1. Per germline, CDR1 SGHDT and CDR2 YYEEEE. Trimming removed 3 bases from V and 5 bases from J; junction bases left unmatched: 9. The CDR3 totals 15 residues. The CDR3 protein is CASSWGQDPRETQYF. The CDR3 coding sequence is TGTGCCAGCAGCTGGGGACAGGACCCCCGGGAGACCCAGTACTTC. The full variable domain, rest sourced from reference TRBV5-6 and TRBJ2-5, is DAGVTQSPTHLIKTRGQQVTLRCSPKSGHDTVSWYQQALGQGPQFIFQYYEEEERQRGNFPDRFSGHQFPNYSSELNVNALLLGDSALYLCASSWGQDPRETQYFGPGTRLLVL.

This chain connects TRBV23-1 to TRBJ2-1; 10 positions match TRBD1. TRBV23-1 is an ORF for which the function is uncertain. CDR3 length equals 15 residues. The V segment lost 4 bases and the J segment 9 bases; nucleotides outside the gene matches: 9. CDR3 coding DNA: TGCGCCAGCAGTCTAAGGGACAGGGGCGGCGGTGAGCAGTTCTTC. Translating gives CASSLRDRGGGEQFF.

The rearrangement links TRBV19 to TRBJ2-1; 8 bases map to TRBD2. The CDR3 loop spans 15 amino acids. In germline, CDR1 is LNHDA, CDR2 SQIVND (reference sequence). The trim removed 5 bases at V and 7 bases at J, leaving 10 bases unmatched. The CDR3 sequence is CASSQSGSGFNEQFF. The CDR3, as DNA: TGTGCCAGTAGTCAAAGCGGGAGCGGATTTAATGAGCAGTTCTTC.

This chain connects TRBV4-2 to TRBJ2-1; 10 bases match TRBD2. V was clipped by 0 bases and J by 7 bases; unmatched bases: 6. The CDR3 is made up of 16 amino acids. The germline CDR1 and CDR2 sequences are LGHNA and YNFKEQ. The CDR3 DNA follows: TGTGCCAGCAGCCAAGAATCTAGCGGGAGTAGGAATGAGCAGTTCTTC. It is translated as CASSQESSGSRNEQFF.

This clone is a singleton in its sample. This rearrangement joins TRBV9 to TRBJ1-2, with D tentatively TRBD1 (5 bases). This CDR3 region has 13 residues. Germline V gene data show CDR1 as SGDLS and CDR2 as YYNGEE. With 6 bases removed from V and 8 bases from J, the gap between germline ends came to 17 bases. As DNA, the CDR3 is TGTGCCAGCAACTCAGAAGGGGTTGGGGGCTACACCTTC. Translating gives CASNSEGVGGYTF.

The rearrangement joins TRBV3-1 (or the pseudogene TRBV3-2) to TRBJ2-1; D gene uncertain. Trimming removed 1 base from V and 8 bases from J, with 3 bases in between. Per germline, CDR1 LGHDT and CDR2 YNNKEL (reference sequence). This CDR3 is built from 11 residues. The CDR3 loop is CASSQGDEQFF. DNA for the CDR3: TGTGCCAGCAGCCAAGGCGATGAGCAGTTCTTC.

The chain is built from TRBV10-3 and TRBJ1-1; D perhaps matches TRBD1 (5 bases). This CDR3 spans 14 amino acids. Trimming removed 4 bases at V and 0 bases at J, with 9 bases between. Germline assignment: CDR1 ENHRY and CDR2 SYGVKD. The CDR3 sequence: CAISVGQMNTEAFF. Here the CDR3 DNA reads TGTGCCATCAGTGTGGGGCAGATGAACACTGAAGCTTTCTTT.

V gene TRBV30 combines with J gene TRBJ2-3; TRBD1 is a possible D gene (6 bases). The V gene lost 4 bases and the J gene lost 0 bases, with 14 bases spanning the gap. CDR3 size: 15 residues. CDR1 is GTSNPN, CDR2 SVGIG, per germline (reference sequence). The CDR3 here is CAWNGQFGSTDTQYF. CDR3 nucleotides: TGTGCCTGGAACGGACAGTTCGGGAGCACAGATACGCAGTATTTT.